The source of this T cell receptor beta chain is a study of T cell clusters in autoimmune cytopenias. Multiplex touch-down PCR amplified TRB using TRB-A and TRB-B pools in one tube. TCRdb reprocessed the multiplex PCR reads, keeping one entry per CDR3 protein, no DNA. The sample holds approximately 7,000 distinct CDR3 sequences. Overall study results and limits: Exclusive TRB clusters were around 3-fold more numerous in healthy donors than in active autoimmune hepatitis. TRB repertoire shifts in secondary cytopenia and chronic lymphocytic leukemia mostly reflected lymphoma, not autoimmunity. Primary autoimmune cytopenia patients seemingly lacked the physiological T cell clusters found in healthy donors.

TRB was amplified from 250 ng of peripheral blood genomic DNA per sample. By frequency, this clonotype is medium-sized (0.01 to 0.1%). Its cognate antigen is unknown. This sequence originates from a human donor with an autoimmune cytopenia or autoimmune hepatitis (not recorded which). Sequencing was carried out using peripheral blood.

This CDR3 reads CSVQGTLREQFF. This chain links TRBV29-1 with TRBJ2-1; the TCRdb call, TRBD1, lacks DNA for checking. The germline CDR1 and CDR2 sequences are SQVTM and ANQGSEA. The CDR3 consists of 12 residues.